This T cell receptor (beta chain) comes out of a study of tumor and adjacent non-tumor tissue in lung cancer. Study in general: There were approximately twelve adenocarcinoma, 2 squamous cell carcinoma and 1 small cell lung cancer cases. Each sample yielded 4 million to 5 million productive TCRbeta reads on average.

A modified ARM-PCR protocol with three rounds of nested PCR amplified TCRbeta. TCRdb itself ran the multiplex PCR reads through MiXCR, one entry per CDR3 protein. The data show about 93,000 distinct CDR3 sequences, roughly 62% seen once. Germline lookup yields CDR1 MNHNY and CDR2 SVGAGI (reference sequence). CDR3 length: 14 amino acids. The ends lost 6 bases at V and 2 bases at J; junction bases unmatched: 7. The template was RNA from unsorted bulk tissue. In its sample, this clonotype was seen many times. The sample taken for sequencing was lung tumor tissue. J is TRBJ2-7 and V is TRBV6-6, with 7 bases fitting TRBD1. This TCR was recovered from a man in his 70s with non-small cell lung cancer. CDR3: CASRTEGTAYEQYF. CDR3 DNA sequence: TGTGCCAGCAGGACGGAAGGGACAGCCTACGAGCAGTACTTC.